This TCR beta chain originates from a study of response to subunit inactivated influenza vaccine. Overall study findings and caveats: Authors suggested few new T cells are recruited by each seasonal influenza vaccination.

This clonotype was found a few times. Its target is not known. TCRdb redid the calling of the RT-PCR reads with MiXCR, one entry per CDR3 protein. Of roughly 570,000 distinct CDR3 sequences listed, around 13% are singletons. Germline values: CDR1 SGHRS, CDR2 YFSETQ. The CDR3 loop spans 18 amino acids. Deletions cut 6 bases from V and 0 bases from J, with 19 bases between. The chain couples TRBV5-1 to TRBJ2-6; D possibly corresponds to TRBD2 (5 bases). The TCR was taken from a man aged 50-59 years who received an inactivated influenza vaccine. The sample here was PBMCs from blood, taken 11 to 12 days after vaccination. The CDR3 DNA sequence: TGCGCCAGCAACCCTCGGGGTCATCCTAGCTCTGGGGCCAACGTCCTGACTTTC. Translated: CASNPRGHPSSGANVLTF.